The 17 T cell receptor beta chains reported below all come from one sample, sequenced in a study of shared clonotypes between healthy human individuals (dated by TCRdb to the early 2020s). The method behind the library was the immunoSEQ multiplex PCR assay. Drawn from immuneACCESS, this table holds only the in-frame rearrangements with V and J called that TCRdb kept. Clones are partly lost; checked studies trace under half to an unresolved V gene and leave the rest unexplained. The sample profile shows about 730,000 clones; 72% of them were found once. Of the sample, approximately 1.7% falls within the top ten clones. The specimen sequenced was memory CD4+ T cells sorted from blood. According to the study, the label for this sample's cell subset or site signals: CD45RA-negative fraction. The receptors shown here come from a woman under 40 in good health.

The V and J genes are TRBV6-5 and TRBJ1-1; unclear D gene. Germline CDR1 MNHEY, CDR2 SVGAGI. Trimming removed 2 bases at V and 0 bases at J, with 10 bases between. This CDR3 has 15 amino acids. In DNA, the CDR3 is TGTGCCAGCAGTTACCGGGTGGGAGTGAACACTGAAGCTTTCTTT. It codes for CASSYRVGVNTEAFF.

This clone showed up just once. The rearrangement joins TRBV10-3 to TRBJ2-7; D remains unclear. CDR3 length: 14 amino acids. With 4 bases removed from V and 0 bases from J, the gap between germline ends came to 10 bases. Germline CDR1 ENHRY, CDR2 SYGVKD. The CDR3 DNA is TGTGCCATCAGTGCGAGCGATAACTCCTACGAGCAGTACTTC. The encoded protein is CAISASDNSYEQYF.

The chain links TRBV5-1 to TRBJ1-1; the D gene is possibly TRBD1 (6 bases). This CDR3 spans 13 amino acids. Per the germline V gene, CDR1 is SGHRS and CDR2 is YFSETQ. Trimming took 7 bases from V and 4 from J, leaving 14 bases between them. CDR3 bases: TGCGCCAGCGGCCGGGGGGGGCGCACTGAAGCTTTCTTT. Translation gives CASGRGGRTEAFF.

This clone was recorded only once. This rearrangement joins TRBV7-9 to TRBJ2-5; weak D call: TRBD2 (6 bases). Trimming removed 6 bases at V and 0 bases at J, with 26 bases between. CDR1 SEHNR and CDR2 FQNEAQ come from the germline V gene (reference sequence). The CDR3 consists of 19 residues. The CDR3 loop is CASSSISGWGLQYQETQYF. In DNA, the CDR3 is TGTGCCAGCAGTTCCATAAGCGGGTGGGGACTCCAGTACCAAGAGACCCAGTACTTC.

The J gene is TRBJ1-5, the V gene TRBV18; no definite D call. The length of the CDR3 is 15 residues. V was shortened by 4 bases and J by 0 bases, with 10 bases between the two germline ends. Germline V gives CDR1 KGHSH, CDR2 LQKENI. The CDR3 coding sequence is TGTGCCAGCTCACAAACAAAGAATAGCAATCAGCCCCAGCATTTT. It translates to CASSQTKNSNQPQHF. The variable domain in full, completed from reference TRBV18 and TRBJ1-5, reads NAGVMQNPRHLVRRRGQEARLRCSPMKGHSHVYWYRQLPEEGLKFMVYLQKENIIDESGMPKERFSAEFPKEGPSILRIQQVVRGDSAAYFCASSQTKNSNQPQHFGDGTRLSIL.

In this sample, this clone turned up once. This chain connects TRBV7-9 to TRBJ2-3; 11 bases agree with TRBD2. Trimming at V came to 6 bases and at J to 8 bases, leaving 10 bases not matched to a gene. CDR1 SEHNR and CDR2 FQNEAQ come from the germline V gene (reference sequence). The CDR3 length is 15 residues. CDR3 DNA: TGTGCCAGCAGGTGGACTAGCGGGTTAGGCTCTACGCAGTATTTT. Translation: CASRWTSGLGSTQYF.

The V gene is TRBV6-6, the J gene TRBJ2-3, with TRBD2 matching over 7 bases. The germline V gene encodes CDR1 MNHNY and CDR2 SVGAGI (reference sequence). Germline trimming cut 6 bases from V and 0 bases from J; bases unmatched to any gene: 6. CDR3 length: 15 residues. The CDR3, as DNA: TGTGCCAGCAGCCGGGAGGTGGTGAGCACAGATACGCAGTATTTT. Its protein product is CASSREVVSTDTQYF.

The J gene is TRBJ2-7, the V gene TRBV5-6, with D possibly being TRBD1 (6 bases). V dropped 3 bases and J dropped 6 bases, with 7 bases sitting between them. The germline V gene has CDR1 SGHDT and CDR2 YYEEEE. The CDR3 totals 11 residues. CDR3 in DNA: TGTGCCAGCAGCTCACAGGGCGAGCAGTACTTC. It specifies CASSSQGEQYF.

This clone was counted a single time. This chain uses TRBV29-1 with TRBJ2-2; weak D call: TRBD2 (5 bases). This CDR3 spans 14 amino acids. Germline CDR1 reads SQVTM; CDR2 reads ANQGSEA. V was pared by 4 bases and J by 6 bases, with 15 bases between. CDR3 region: CSVGSRGGSGELFF. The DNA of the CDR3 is TGCAGCGTTGGGTCACGGGGTGGGTCCGGGGAGCTGTTTTTT.

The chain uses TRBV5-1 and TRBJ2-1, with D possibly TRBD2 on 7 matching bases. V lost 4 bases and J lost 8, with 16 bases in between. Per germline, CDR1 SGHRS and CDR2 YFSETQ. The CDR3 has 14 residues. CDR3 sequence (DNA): TGCGCCAGCAGCAGACTAGAAGGGGGGGATGAGCAGTTCTTC. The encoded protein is CASSRLEGGDEQFF.

This chain's CDR3 is CASKRDGTYEQYF. The DNA of the CDR3 is TGTGCCAGTAAACGGGACGGGACCTACGAGCAGTACTTC. V gene TRBV19 combines with J gene TRBJ2-5; tentatively, D is TRBD1 or TRBD2 (5 bases each). The J call may be wrong; the DNA end is better matched by TRBJ2-7. CDR1 is LNHDA, CDR2 SQIVND, per germline (reference sequence). The CDR3 has 13 amino acids.

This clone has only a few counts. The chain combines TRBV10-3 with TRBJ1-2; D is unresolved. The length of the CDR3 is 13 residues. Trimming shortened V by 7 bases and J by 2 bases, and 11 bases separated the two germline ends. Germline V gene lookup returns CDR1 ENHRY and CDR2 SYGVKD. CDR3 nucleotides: TGTGCCATCACCCTCTCCCCGAACTATGGCTACACCTTC. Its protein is CAITLSPNYGYTF.

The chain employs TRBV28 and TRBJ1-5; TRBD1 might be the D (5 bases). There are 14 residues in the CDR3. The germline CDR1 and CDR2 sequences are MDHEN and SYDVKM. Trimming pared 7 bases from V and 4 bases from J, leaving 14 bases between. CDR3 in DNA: TGTGCCAGCATCCCCGGCCAGGGAAATCAGCCCCAGCATTTT. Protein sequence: CASIPGQGNQPQHF.

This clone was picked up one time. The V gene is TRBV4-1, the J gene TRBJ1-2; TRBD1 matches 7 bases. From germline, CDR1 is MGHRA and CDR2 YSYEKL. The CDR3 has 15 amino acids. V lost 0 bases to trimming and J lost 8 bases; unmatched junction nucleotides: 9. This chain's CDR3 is CASSQDPTRGGGYTF. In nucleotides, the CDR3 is TGCGCCAGCAGCCAAGATCCCACGAGAGGGGGCGGCTACACCTTC.

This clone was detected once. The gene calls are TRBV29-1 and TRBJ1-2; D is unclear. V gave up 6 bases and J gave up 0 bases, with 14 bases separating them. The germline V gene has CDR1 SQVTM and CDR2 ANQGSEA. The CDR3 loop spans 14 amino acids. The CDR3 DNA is TGCAGCGTGACTACGACCGGAGCTAACTATGGCTACACCTTC. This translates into CSVTTTGANYGYTF.

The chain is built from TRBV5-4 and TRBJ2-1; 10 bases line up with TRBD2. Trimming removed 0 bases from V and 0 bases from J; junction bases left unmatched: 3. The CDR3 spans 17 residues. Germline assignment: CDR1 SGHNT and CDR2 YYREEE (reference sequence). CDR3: CASSLGPSGSSYNEQFF. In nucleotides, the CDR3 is TGTGCCAGCAGCTTGGGGCCTAGCGGGAGCTCCTACAATGAGCAGTTCTTC.

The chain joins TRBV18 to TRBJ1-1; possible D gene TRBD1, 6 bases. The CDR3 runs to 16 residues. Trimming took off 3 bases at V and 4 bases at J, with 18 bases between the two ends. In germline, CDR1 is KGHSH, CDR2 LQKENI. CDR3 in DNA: TGTGCCAGCTCACCTACCCCGACAGGAGGTGGCACTGAAGCTTTCTTT. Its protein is CASSPTPTGGGTEAFF.